The clone carrying this TCR beta chain was recorded a few times. The sample is drawn from a study of blood T cells in healthy people across ages. The ends lost 6 bases at V and 3 bases at J; junction bases unmatched: 3. This CDR3 spans 13 amino acids. Germline V CDR1 and CDR2: MNHNS, SASEGT. A sample-barcoded 5' primer and a J-beta primer mix were used in a second PCR of about 7 to 12 cycles. Each CDR3 protein gets one entry after TCRdb re-called the 5' RACE reads with MiXCR. The sample holds just over 1 million distinct CDR3 sequences, less than 50% seen once. The receptor's source is a woman in her fifties or sixties in good health. V and J are TRBV6-1 and TRBJ2-7, with TRBD2 identical over 9 bases. Sequenced input: blood. The CDR3 spells CASRGLARYEQYF. The DNA for the CDR3 is TGTGCCAGCAGGGGACTAGCACGCTACGAGCAGTACTTC.